These T cell receptor beta chains were read from a single sample in a study of OX40 agonist ivuxolimab in advanced cancers. Clones were read by immunoSEQ multiplex PCR, and TCRdb kept only the in-frame ones, dropping some. There are some 69,000 clones in the sample; 88% occur only once, and around 3% lies in the top ten. The starting material was CD4+ or CD8+ T cells sorted from blood, obtained in a trial of the OX40 agonist ivuxolimab. These receptors were taken from an adult with an advanced solid tumor such as melanoma, head and neck, liver or kidney cancer. CDR3s include the opening cysteine and the closing phenylalanine or tryptophan. Each record gives: CDR3 protein, CDR3 DNA, V gene, J gene, clone size, D gene. A D gene is named only where the DNA matches it firmly. The size entry is marked missing in some rows and otherwise reads once, few, many or a size class.

CDR3 protein: CASSLGRGNEQFF
CDR3 DNA: TGCGCCAGCAGCTTGGGACGGGGGAATGAGCAGTTCTTC
V gene: TRBV5-1
J gene: TRBJ2-1
clone size: NA
D gene: NA

CDR3 protein: CASSLGSVQETQYF
CDR3 DNA: TGCGCCAGCAGCTTGGGTAGCGTCCAAGAGACCCAGTACTTC
V gene: TRBV5-1
J gene: TRBJ2-5
clone size: NA
D gene: NA

CDR3 protein: CASSTLTGSGYTF
CDR3 DNA: TGTGCCAGCAGCACCCTGACAGGGAGCGGCTACACCTTC
V gene: TRBV21-1
J gene: TRBJ1-2
clone size: NA
D gene: NA

CDR3 protein: CASSVGDGTGQFF
CDR3 DNA: TGTGCCAGCAGCGTGGGAGACGGGACTGGGCAGTTCTTC
V gene: TRBV9
J gene: TRBJ2-1
clone size: NA
D gene: NA

CDR3 protein: CASSLVTSGAYEQYF
CDR3 DNA: TGTGCCAGCAGCTTGGTGACTAGCGGGGCCTACGAGCAGTACTTC
V gene: TRBV11-2
J gene: TRBJ2-7
clone size: NA
D gene: TRBD2

CDR3 protein: CASSQNVGPGDTQYF
CDR3 DNA: TGTGCCAGCAGCCAAAACGTCGGTCCCGGGGATACGCAGTATTTT
V gene: TRBV7-6
J gene: TRBJ2-3
clone size: NA
D gene: NA

CDR3 protein: CASSLADGGGYTF
CDR3 DNA: TGTGCCAGCAGCTTAGCAGACGGCGGGGGCTACACCTTC
V gene: TRBV7-8
J gene: TRBJ1-2
clone size: NA
D gene: NA

CDR3 protein: CAISPGTGGNGELFF
CDR3 DNA: TGTGCCATCAGTCCCGGGACAGGGGGTAACGGGGAGCTGTTTTTT
V gene: TRBV10-3
J gene: TRBJ2-2
clone size: NA
D gene: TRBD1

CDR3 protein: CASSPTGGLNTEAFF
CDR3 DNA: TGTGCCAGCAGCCCTACCGGGGGCCTGAACACTGAAGCTTTCTTT
V gene: TRBV7-2
J gene: TRBJ1-1
clone size: NA
D gene: NA

CDR3 protein: CASSPLGPTTGANVLTF
CDR3 DNA: TGCGCCAGCAGCCCTCTCGGGCCTACGACTGGGGCCAACGTCCTGACTTTC
V gene: TRBV5-1
J gene: TRBJ2-6
clone size: once
D gene: NA

CDR3 protein: CASSLTGSGKYNEQFF
CDR3 DNA: TGTGCCAGCAGCTTAACAGGTAGCGGGAAATACAATGAGCAGTTCTTC
V gene: TRBV7-3
J gene: TRBJ2-1
clone size: NA
D gene: TRBD2

CDR3 protein: CATRREAAANYGYTF
CDR3 DNA: TGTGCCACCAGACGGGAGGCCGCCGCTAACTATGGCTACACCTTC
V gene: TRBV19
J gene: TRBJ1-2
clone size: NA
D gene: NA

CDR3 protein: CASSPGDSGASSYNEQFF
CDR3 DNA: TGTGCCAGCAGCCCCGGGGATAGCGGAGCCAGCTCCTACAATGAGCAGTTCTTC
V gene: TRBV11-3
J gene: TRBJ2-1
clone size: NA
D gene: NA

CDR3 protein: CASSENRGMTEAFF
CDR3 DNA: TGCGCCAGCAGTGAGAACAGGGGGATGACTGAAGCTTTCTTT
V gene: TRBV10-1
J gene: TRBJ1-1
clone size: NA
D gene: TRBD1

CDR3 protein: CAISEFSTSGNPDTQYF
CDR3 DNA: TGTGCCATCAGTGAGTTCAGCACTAGCGGGAACCCAGATACGCAGTATTTT
V gene: TRBV10-3
J gene: TRBJ2-3
clone size: NA
D gene: TRBD2

CDR3 protein: CASSGGSGSIGELFF
CDR3 DNA: TGTGCCAGCAGCGGCGGGTCAGGGTCGATCGGGGAGCTGTTTTTT
V gene: TRBV2
J gene: TRBJ2-2
clone size: NA
D gene: NA

CDR3 protein: CASSRDPQKGSGELFF
CDR3 DNA: TGTGCCAGCAGCCGGGACCCACAAAAGGGATCCGGGGAGCTGTTTTTT
V gene: TRBV6-4
J gene: TRBJ2-2
clone size: NA
D gene: NA

CDR3 protein: CASSSSPATNEKLFF
CDR3 DNA: TGTGCCAGCAGTTCTAGCCCTGCAACTAATGAAAAACTGTTTTTT
V gene: TRBV28
J gene: TRBJ1-4
clone size: once
D gene: NA

CDR3 protein: CASSLGSHGNGYTF
CDR3 DNA: TGCGCCAGCAGCTTGGGATCCCACGGGAATGGCTACACCTTC
V gene: TRBV5-1
J gene: TRBJ1-2
clone size: once
D gene: NA

CDR3 protein: CASRPGTGGTGELFF
CDR3 DNA: TGTGCCAGCAGACCCGGGACAGGGGGTACCGGGGAGCTGTTTTTT
V gene: TRBV7-2
J gene: TRBJ2-2
clone size: NA
D gene: TRBD1

CDR3 protein: CASMRASGGAGADTQYF
CDR3 DNA: TGCGCCAGCATGAGGGCTAGCGGGGGGGCCGGGGCAGATACGCAGTATTTT
V gene: TRBV10-2
J gene: TRBJ2-3
clone size: NA
D gene: TRBD2

CDR3 protein: CASSYGGDTAYEQYF
CDR3 DNA: TGTGCCAGCAGTTACGGCGGGGACACGGCCTACGAGCAGTACTTC
V gene: TRBV6-5
J gene: TRBJ2-7
clone size: NA
D gene: NA

CDR3 protein: CASSRGPGGGRPQHF
CDR3 DNA: TGTGCCAGCAGTCGCGGTCCGGGGGGCGGTCGGCCCCAGCATTTT
V gene: TRBV6-6
J gene: TRBJ1-5
clone size: NA
D gene: NA

CDR3 protein: CASSPGLKETQYF
CDR3 DNA: TGTGCCAGCAGCCCGGGACTAAAAGAGACCCAGTACTTC
V gene: TRBV7-3
J gene: TRBJ2-5
clone size: NA
D gene: TRBD2

CDR3 protein: CSVGAGAQYF
CDR3 DNA: TGCAGTGTCGGGGCGGGAGCCCAGTATTTT
V gene: TRBV20-1
J gene: TRBJ2-3
clone size: NA
D gene: TRBD2

CDR3 protein: CASSADSGGAGEQFF
CDR3 DNA: TGTGCCAGCAGTGCTGATAGCGGGGGGGCGGGGGAGCAGTTCTTC
V gene: TRBV2
J gene: TRBJ2-1
clone size: NA
D gene: TRBD2

CDR3 protein: CASTRGWVQETQYF
CDR3 DNA: TGTGCCAGCACGAGGGGTTGGGTCCAAGAGACCCAGTACTTC
V gene: TRBV6-1
J gene: TRBJ2-5
clone size: NA
D gene: NA

CDR3 protein: CTSYPGANVLTF
CDR3 DNA: TGCACCTCTTATCCCGGGGCCAACGTCCTGACTTTC
V gene: TRBV1
J gene: TRBJ2-6
clone size: NA
D gene: NA

CDR3 protein: CAISDRQGRLQYGEQFF
CDR3 DNA: TGTGCCATCAGTGACCGACAGGGGAGATTGCAATACGGTGAGCAGTTCTTC
V gene: TRBV10-3
J gene: TRBJ2-1
clone size: NA
D gene: TRBD1

CDR3 protein: CASYDPRGRFGYTF
CDR3 DNA: TGTGCCAGCTATGACCCCAGGGGACGGTTTGGCTACACCTTC
V gene: TRBV6-1
J gene: TRBJ1-2
clone size: NA
D gene: NA

CDR3 protein: CASSFSTGVVEAFF
CDR3 DNA: TGTGCCAGCAGTTTCTCCACAGGGGTGGTTGAAGCTTTCTTT
V gene: TRBV6-6
J gene: TRBJ1-1
clone size: NA
D gene: TRBD1

CDR3 protein: CASSVVGTGGSGTEAFF
CDR3 DNA: TGTGCCAGCAGCGTAGTAGGGACAGGGGGCTCGGGAACTGAAGCTTTCTTT
V gene: TRBV9
J gene: TRBJ1-1
clone size: medium-sized
D gene: TRBD1

CDR3 protein: CASSEVGGRGQPQHF
CDR3 DNA: TGTGCCAGCAGTGAAGTCGGGGGAAGGGGACAGCCCCAGCATTTT
V gene: TRBV6-1
J gene: TRBJ1-5
clone size: NA
D gene: NA

CDR3 protein: CASSQSQPGNTEAFF
CDR3 DNA: TGCGCCAGCAGTCAATCGCAGCCCGGCAACACTGAAGCTTTCTTT
V gene: TRBV23-1
J gene: TRBJ1-1
clone size: NA
D gene: NA

CDR3 protein: CASSAETGTLSGANVLTF
CDR3 DNA: TGTGCCAGCAGTGCCGAGACAGGGACCCTCTCTGGGGCCAACGTCCTGACTTTC
V gene: TRBV2
J gene: TRBJ2-6
clone size: NA
D gene: TRBD1

CDR3 protein: CASSQDWAGGYTF
CDR3 DNA: TGCGCCAGCAGCCAAGATTGGGCGGGAGGCTACACCTTC
V gene: TRBV4-1
J gene: TRBJ1-2
clone size: NA
D gene: NA